The following is a T cell receptor beta chain sequence with its context. Germline lookup yields CDR1 MNHEY and CDR2 SMNVEV (reference sequence). The CDR3 length is 13 residues. In preparing the TRB cDNA libraries, 5' RACE with UMI labels was used. TCRdb re-called the 5' RACE reads and shows each CDR3 protein once, DNA omitted. Here the sample table reports 23,000 or so distinct CDR3 sequences. These data originate in a study of CXCR3-negative and CXCR3-positive naive CD8 T cells. V gene TRBV27 combines with J gene TRBJ2-5; TCRdb gives TRBD1 as the D gene, but with no DNA this cannot be confirmed. The TCR originated in a human donor in good health. Some clones in this sample may be carry-over from other donors' samples. Sequencing was performed on naive CXCR3- CD8+ T cells from blood. Subset in this sample: CD45RO-CCR7+CD27+CD95- naive CD8+ T cells lacking CXCR3 (TNR3-). The CDR3: CASSWFGGETQYF.